One sample yielded the 17 T cell receptor beta chains listed below, sequenced in a study of T-cell memory formation after mild COVID-19. TCRdb re-called the 5' RACE reads with MiXCR, one entry per CDR3 protein. The table lists about half a million distinct CDR3 sequences, about 20% of them singletons. What was sequenced was PBMCs or a T cell subset sorted from them (not recorded which). These receptor sequences come from an adult woman who had mild COVID-19 (a few samples of this study predate the infection). Cell type and time point are not known.

Only a few counts were recorded for this clonotype. The J gene is TRBJ2-3, the V gene TRBV12-3 or TRBV12-4; a weak D match, TRBD2 (6 bases). Trimming cost V 5 bases and J 6 bases, with 12 bases left between them. The CDR3 runs to 13 residues. The CDR3 nucleotides read TGTGCCAGCAGTCCACAGCGGGTGGATACGCAGTATTTT. It codes for CASSPQRVDTQYF.

This rearrangement joins TRBV7-9 to TRBJ2-7, with D possibly TRBD1 on 6 matching bases. This CDR3 contains 13 residues. V lost 2 bases and J lost 9, with 14 bases in between. From germline, CDR1 is SEHNR and CDR2 FQNEAQ (reference sequence). CDR3 residues: CASSLRQEGGQYF. Here the CDR3 DNA reads TGTGCCAGCAGCTTAAGACAGGAAGGTGGGCAGTACTTC.

This clonotype came up once. This chain joins TRBV20-1 and TRBJ2-7; 8 bases are shared with TRBD1. The CDR3 contains 12 residues. V gave up 0 bases and J gave up 7 bases; unmatched junction bases: 2. Per germline, CDR1 DFQATT and CDR2 SNEGSKA (reference sequence). CDR3: CSAREDRDEQYV. The CDR3 coding sequence is TGCAGTGCTAGAGAGGACAGGGATGAGCAGTACGTC.

The chain combines TRBV6-5 with TRBJ1-2; tentative D call: TRBD1 (5 bases). Germline CDR1 reads MNHEY; CDR2 reads SVGAGI. V was cut by 0 bases and J by 5 bases, with 10 bases left in between. The length of the CDR3 is 14 residues. The CDR3 is CASSYSPGPYGYTF. In nucleotides, the CDR3 is TGTGCCAGCAGTTACTCCCCAGGGCCTTATGGCTACACCTTC.

This clonotype has a single count. The CDR3 DNA follows: TGTGCCACCAGCAGGGGAGGGCCTGCCTATGGCTACACCTTC. Translating it yields CATSRGGPAYGYTF. The chain combines TRBV15 with TRBJ1-2; no clear D gene. V shed 3 bases and J shed 4 bases, with 12 bases lying between them. Per germline, CDR1 LNHNV and CDR2 YYDKDF (reference sequence). The CDR3 covers 14 residues.

A few counts support this clonotype. This rearrangement joins TRBV15 to TRBJ1-1; TRBD1 matches 7 bases. The V gene's germline CDR1 is LNHNV and CDR2 YYDKDF (reference sequence). The ends lost 3 bases at V and 4 bases at J; junction bases unmatched: 5. CDR3 length: 14 residues. CDR3 sequence: CATSSDREGTEAFF. The CDR3 region has the DNA TGTGCCACCAGCAGCGACAGGGAGGGCACTGAAGCTTTCTTT.

The chain joins TRBV21-1 to TRBJ2-7. TRBV21-1 is reported as a pseudogene. CDR3 length equals 16 residues. The CDR3 reads CASQFAEEISSYEQYF. Written as DNA, the CDR3 is TGTGCCAGCCAGTTTGCAGAGGAGATTAGCTCCTACGAGCAGTACTTC.

This clonotype has a handful of counts. This chain connects TRBV6-5 to TRBJ2-1, with D tentatively TRBD1 or TRBD2 (5 bases each). V lost 6 bases and J 3 bases, leaving 18 bases between the germline ends. The length of the CDR3 is 16 residues. The germline gives CDR1 MNHEY, CDR2 SVGAGI. CDR3 DNA: TGTGCCAGCAGCTTACTGGGGGATATAATCTACAATGAGCAGTTCTTC. It codes for CASSLLGDIIYNEQFF.

This sequence joins TRBV5-6 and TRBJ2-1; 7 bases fit TRBD1. This CDR3 is 12 amino acids long. Trimming removed 7 bases from V and 7 bases from J; junction bases left unmatched: 5. Germline CDR1 SGHDT, CDR2 YYEEEE. The CDR3 spells CASEQGPNEQFF. CDR3 nucleotide sequence: TGTGCCAGCGAACAGGGGCCGAATGAGCAGTTCTTC.

V gene TRBV30 combines with J gene TRBJ1-1; 7 bases match TRBD1. Unmatched junction bases numbered 8, after V lost 1 base and J lost 0 bases. This CDR3 has 16 amino acids. Germline V gives CDR1 GTSNPN, CDR2 SVGIG (reference sequence). This chain's CDR3 is CAWSGQGGSMNTEAFF. CDR3 in DNA: TGTGCCTGGAGTGGGCAGGGGGGGAGCATGAACACTGAAGCTTTCTTT.

The chain uses TRBV7-6 and TRBJ2-7, with 10 bases that match TRBD1. The J segment lost 0 bases and the V segment lost 1 base, leaving 6 bases of the junction unmatched. Germline V CDR1 and CDR2: SGHVS, FNYEAQ. This CDR3 has 17 amino acids. CDR3 coding DNA: TGTGCCAGCAGCTTAGTCTCCGGGACAGGGGCCTCCTACGAGCAGTACTTC. Translation gives CASSLVSGTGASYEQYF.

This clonotype has only a few counts. The J gene is TRBJ1-2, the V gene TRBV5-6, with D possibly TRBD1 on 5 matching bases. The CDR3 contains 12 residues. Germline V lookup: CDR1 SGHDT, CDR2 YYEEEE. Trimming took 7 bases from V and 10 from J, leaving 17 bases between them. Here the CDR3 reads CASPRAVKVYTF. The CDR3 DNA sequence: TGTGCCAGCCCCAGGGCGGTGAAAGTCTACACCTTC.

This clonotype was found a few times. J is TRBJ2-5 and V is TRBV29-1, with D perhaps matching TRBD2 (5 bases). V was cut by 3 bases and J by 0 bases, with 14 bases left in between. The CDR3 spans 15 residues. CDR1 SQVTM and CDR2 ANQGSEA come from the germline V gene. The CDR3: CSVEVAREYQETQYF. The CDR3 DNA is TGCAGCGTTGAGGTAGCTAGGGAGTACCAAGAGACCCAGTACTTC. Drawing the rest from reference TRBV29-1 and TRBJ2-5, the complete variable domain is SAVISQKPSRDICQRGTSLTIQCQVDSQVTMMFWYRQQPGQSLTLIATANQGSEATYESGFVIDKFPISRPNLTFSTLTVSNMSPEDSSIYLCSVEVAREYQETQYFGPGTRLLVL.

This clonotype was recorded a few times. The rearrangement links TRBV11-2 to TRBJ2-5; D gene ambiguous. V shed 5 bases and J shed 4 bases, with 8 bases lying between them. CDR1 and CDR2 from the germline V gene are SGHAT and FQNNGV. CDR3 length: 12 residues. CDR3 coding DNA: TGTGCCAGCAGCCCACCCGTAGAGACCCAGTACTTC. Translated: CASSPPVETQYF.

This clonotype came up a few times. J is TRBJ2-7 and V is TRBV10-3, with D unresolved. Trimming stripped 5 bases from V and 2 bases from J, with 10 bases between. CDR1 is ENHRY and CDR2 is SYGVKD in the germline V gene. This CDR3 comprises 13 residues. Written as DNA, the CDR3 is TGTGCCATCAGTCCCGGCACCCCCTACGAGCAGTACTTC. Its translation: CAISPGTPYEQYF.

This chain connects TRBV10-3 to TRBJ2-7, with 11 bases lining up with TRBD2. Unmatched junction bases numbered 5, after V lost 0 bases and J lost 4 bases. There are 16 residues in the CDR3. Germline V lookup: CDR1 ENHRY, CDR2 SYGVKD. CDR3 residues: CAISESASGRLYEQYF. CDR3 in DNA: TGTGCCATCAGTGAGTCTGCTAGCGGGAGGTTATACGAGCAGTACTTC.

The table lists this clonotype with a few counts. The genes are TRBV5-1 and TRBJ2-1; 13 bases are a match to TRBD2. Germline CDR1 and CDR2: SGHRS and YFSETQ. Unmatched junction bases numbered 12, after V lost 2 bases and J lost 7 bases. The CDR3 has 18 residues. The CDR3 region has the DNA TGCGCCAGCAGCTTTAGGACTAGCGGGAGTTTGGGGAGGAATGAGCAGTTCTTC. It translates to CASSFRTSGSLGRNEQFF.